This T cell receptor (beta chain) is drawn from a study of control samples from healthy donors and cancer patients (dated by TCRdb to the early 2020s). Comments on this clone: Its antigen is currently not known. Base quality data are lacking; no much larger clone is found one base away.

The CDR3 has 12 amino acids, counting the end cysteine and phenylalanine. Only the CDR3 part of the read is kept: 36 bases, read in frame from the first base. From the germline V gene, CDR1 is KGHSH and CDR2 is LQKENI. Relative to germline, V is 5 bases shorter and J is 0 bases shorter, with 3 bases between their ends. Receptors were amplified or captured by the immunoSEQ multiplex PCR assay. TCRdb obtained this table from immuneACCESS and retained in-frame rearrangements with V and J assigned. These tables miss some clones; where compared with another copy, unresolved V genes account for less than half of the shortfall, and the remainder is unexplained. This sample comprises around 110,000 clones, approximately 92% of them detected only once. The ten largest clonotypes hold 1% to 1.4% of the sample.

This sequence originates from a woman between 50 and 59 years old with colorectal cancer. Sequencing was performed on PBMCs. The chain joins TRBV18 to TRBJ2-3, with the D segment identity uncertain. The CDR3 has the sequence CASSISTDTQYF. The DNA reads TGTGCCAGCTCAATCAGCACAGATACGCAGTATTTT.